The source of this T cell receptor beta chain is a study of cytomegalovirus exposure and HLA in healthy donors. The PCR had 60 Vbeta and 13 Jbeta primers. Some clones are missing from TCRdb's copy, which holds only in-frame ones; the method was immunoSEQ multiplex PCR. The sample table includes approximately 30,000 clones. V was trimmed by 9 bases and J by 6 bases, leaving 20 bases between them. Germline CDR1 is LNHDA and CDR2 is SQIVND (reference sequence). The CDR3 runs to 15 residues. V gene TRBV19 combines with J gene TRBJ2-2, with D tentatively TRBD2 (5 bases). Sample: PBMCs. The TCR sequence derives from a woman aged 40 to 55 in good health and CMV-seropositive. CDR3 region: CASSQPGKNAGELFF. The CDR3 bases are TGTGCCAGCAGTCAACCGGGGAAAAACGCCGGGGAGCTGTTTTTT.